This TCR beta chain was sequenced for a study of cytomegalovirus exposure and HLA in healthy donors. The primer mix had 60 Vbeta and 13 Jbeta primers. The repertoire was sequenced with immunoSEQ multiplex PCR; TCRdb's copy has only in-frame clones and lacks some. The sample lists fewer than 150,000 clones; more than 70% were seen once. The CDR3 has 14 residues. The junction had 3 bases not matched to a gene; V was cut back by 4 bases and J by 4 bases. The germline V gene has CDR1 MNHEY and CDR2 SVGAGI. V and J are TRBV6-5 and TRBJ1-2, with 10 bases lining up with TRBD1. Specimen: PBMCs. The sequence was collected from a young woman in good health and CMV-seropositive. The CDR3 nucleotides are TGTGCCAGCAGTTTCGGGACAGGGGCCTATGGCTACACCTTC. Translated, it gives CASSFGTGAYGYTF.